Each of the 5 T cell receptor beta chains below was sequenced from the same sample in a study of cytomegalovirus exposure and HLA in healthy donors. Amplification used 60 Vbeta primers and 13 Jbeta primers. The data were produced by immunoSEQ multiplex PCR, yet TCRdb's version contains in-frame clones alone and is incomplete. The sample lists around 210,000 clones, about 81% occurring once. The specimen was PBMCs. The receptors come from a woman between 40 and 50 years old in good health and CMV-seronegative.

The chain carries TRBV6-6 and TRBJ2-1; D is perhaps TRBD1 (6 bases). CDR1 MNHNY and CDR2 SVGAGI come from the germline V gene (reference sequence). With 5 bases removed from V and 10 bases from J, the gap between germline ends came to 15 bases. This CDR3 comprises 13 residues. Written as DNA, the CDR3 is TGTGCCAGCAGTGGACCACAGGGTATAGAGCAGTTCTTC. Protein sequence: CASSGPQGIEQFF.

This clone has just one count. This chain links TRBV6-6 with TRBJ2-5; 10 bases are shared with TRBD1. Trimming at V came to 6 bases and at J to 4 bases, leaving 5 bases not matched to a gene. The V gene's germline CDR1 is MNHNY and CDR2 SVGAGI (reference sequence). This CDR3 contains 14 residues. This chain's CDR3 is CASSRTGGRETQYF. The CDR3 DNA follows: TGTGCCAGCAGCCGGACAGGGGGTAGAGAGACCCAGTACTTC.

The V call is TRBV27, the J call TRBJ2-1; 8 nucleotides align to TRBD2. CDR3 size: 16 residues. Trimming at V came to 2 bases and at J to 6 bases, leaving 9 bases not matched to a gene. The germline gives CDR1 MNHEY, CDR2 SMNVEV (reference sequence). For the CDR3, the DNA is TGTGCCAGCAGTTTAGGGCTAGCGGGCCTTCGCAATGAGCAGTTCTTC. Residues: CASSLGLAGLRNEQFF.

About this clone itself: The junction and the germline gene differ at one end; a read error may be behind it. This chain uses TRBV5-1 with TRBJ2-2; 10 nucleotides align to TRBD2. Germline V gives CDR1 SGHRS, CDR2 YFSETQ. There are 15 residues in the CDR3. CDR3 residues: CASSIQREGSGALFF. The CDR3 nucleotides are TGCGCCAGCAGCATACAGCGGGAGGGTTCCGGGGCGCTGTTTTTT.

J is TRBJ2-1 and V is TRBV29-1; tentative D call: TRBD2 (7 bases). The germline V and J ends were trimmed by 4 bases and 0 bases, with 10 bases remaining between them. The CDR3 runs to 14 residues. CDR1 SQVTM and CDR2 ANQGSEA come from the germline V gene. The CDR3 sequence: CSVGGGVSYNEQFF. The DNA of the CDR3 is TGCAGCGTTGGCGGGGGCGTCTCCTACAATGAGCAGTTCTTC.